Shown below are 26 T cell receptor beta chains from a single sample sequenced in a study of T cell responses to AZD1222 COVID-19 vaccine. The table came from immunoSEQ multiplex PCR; TCRdb's copy has only in-frame clones and leaves some out. This table holds 140,000 or so clones, approximately 93% found once. Sequenced here: peripheral blood, sampled after recovery from COVID-19. These receptors were collected from an adult who had recovered from COVID-19.

This chain connects TRBV11-2 to TRBJ2-1; D is undetermined. The V end lost 1 base, the J end lost 5 bases, and 12 bases lay between the germline ends. The germline V gene encodes CDR1 SGHAT and CDR2 FQNNGV. This CDR3 has 15 amino acids. The CDR3 DNA follows: TGTGCCAGCAGCTTAGCCTTGGGTCAGAACAATGAGCAGTTCTTC. Encoded protein: CASSLALGQNNEQFF.

The chain has TRBV28 and TRBJ2-7; 9 bases are a match to TRBD2. After removal of 4 bases from V and 3 bases from J, the junction contained 10 bases not matched to a gene. Germline lookup yields CDR1 MDHEN and CDR2 SYDVKM. This CDR3 contains 16 residues. CDR3 sequence reads: CASSSLAGRILYEQYF. The CDR3 bases are TGTGCCAGCAGTTCCCTAGCGGGACGTATCCTCTACGAGCAGTACTTC.

This clone was recorded only once. The chain recombines TRBV20-1 with TRBJ2-3, with TRBD2 matching over 12 bases. In germline, CDR1 is DFQATT, CDR2 SNEGSKA (reference sequence). This CDR3 is built from 14 residues. Unmatched junction bases numbered 3, after V lost 3 bases and J lost 5 bases. The CDR3 nucleotides read TGCAGTGCTAGTGCTAGCGGGGGGGGAGATACGCAGTATTTT. Its translation: CSASASGGGDTQYF.

This rearrangement joins TRBV3-1 (or the pseudogene TRBV3-2) to TRBJ2-2; D is unclear. The CDR3 consists of 14 residues. Germline values: CDR1 LGHDT, CDR2 YNNKEL (reference sequence). V was clipped by 5 bases and J by 3 bases, with 10 bases between them. The CDR3 loop reads CASSWPGDTGELFF. The CDR3 nucleotides are TGTGCCAGCAGCTGGCCGGGCGACACCGGGGAGCTGTTTTTT.

Here the CDR3 DNA reads TGCAGCGTTGAGGCCAGGAGGGAGACCCAGTACTTC. Residues: CSVEARRETQYF. V gene TRBV29-1 combines with J gene TRBJ2-5; TRBD2 is a possible D gene (5 bases). Germline V gene lookup returns CDR1 SQVTM and CDR2 ANQGSEA. The CDR3 covers 12 residues. The V end was cut by 3 bases, the J end by 5 bases, with 10 bases between.

V is TRBV4-1 and J is TRBJ2-1; tentatively, D is TRBD2 (5 bases). This CDR3 region has 12 residues. The germline V gene has CDR1 MGHRA and CDR2 YSYEKL. The germline V and J ends were trimmed by 4 bases and 7 bases, with 8 bases remaining between them. The CDR3 sequence: CASSPRTNEQFF. DNA of the CDR3: TGCGCCAGCAGCCCCCGGACTAATGAGCAGTTCTTC.

The V and J genes are TRBV7-9 and TRBJ1-1, with no clear D. Deletions cut 3 bases from V and 1 base from J, with 12 bases between. The germline V gene has CDR1 SEHNR and CDR2 FQNEAQ (reference sequence). This CDR3 spans 15 amino acids. In nucleotides, the CDR3 is TGTGCCAGCAGCTTGGGTCGGGCCCCGAACACTGAAGCTTTCTTT. Its translation: CASSLGRAPNTEAFF.

The chain combines TRBV7-3 with TRBJ2-7; no clear D. Trimming left V 5 bases short and J 6 bases short, with 14 bases between. The CDR3 has 13 amino acids. Germline values: CDR1 SGHTA, CDR2 FQGTGA. CDR3 bases: TGTGCCAGCAGCAAACAACAACTCGGCGAGCAGTACTTC. Translation: CASSKQQLGEQYF.

This chain connects TRBV3-1 (or the pseudogene TRBV3-2) to TRBJ2-5; 13 bases are a match to TRBD2. This CDR3 has 15 residues. CDR1 is LGHDT and CDR2 is YNNKEL in the germline V gene (reference sequence). The V segment lost 4 bases and the J segment 4 bases; nucleotides outside the gene matches: 3. CDR3 coding DNA: TGTGCCAGCAGCCTTCGGACTAGCGGGAGAGAGACCCAGTACTTC. This encodes CASSLRTSGRETQYF.

The J gene is TRBJ2-2, the V gene TRBV24-1; the D is unclear. The CDR3 has 15 residues. The germline V and J ends were trimmed by 3 bases and 0 bases, with 7 bases remaining between them. In germline, CDR1 is KGHDR, CDR2 SFDVKD. The DNA for the CDR3 is TGTGCCACCAGTGATCCAACAACGAACACCGGGGAGCTGTTTTTT. Its protein is CATSDPTTNTGELFF.

The chain employs TRBV10-3 and TRBJ2-3; no reliable D call. V lost 11 bases and J 3 bases, leaving 12 bases between the germline ends. CDR1 is ENHRY and CDR2 is SYGVKD in the germline V gene. CDR3 length: 12 amino acids. The CDR3 spells CAAGPKTDTQYF. CDR3 coding DNA: TGTGCCGCCGGGCCTAAGACAGATACGCAGTATTTT.

This sequence joins TRBV3-1 (or the pseudogene TRBV3-2) and TRBJ2-1, with D possibly matching TRBD2 (5 bases). V dropped 0 bases and J dropped 4 bases, with 16 bases sitting between them. Germline CDR1 and CDR2: LGHDT and YNNKEL (reference sequence). This CDR3 contains 17 residues. The CDR3 nucleotides are TGTGCCAGCAGCCAAGATGGAGGCTTTGGGGTTTACAATGAGCAGTTCTTC. Translated: CASSQDGGFGVYNEQFF.

The V gene is TRBV5-8, the J gene TRBJ2-1; no clear D gene. V was cut by 1 base and J by 2 bases, with 4 bases left in between. Looked up from germline, CDR1 is SGHTS and CDR2 is YDEGEE. CDR3 length: 13 residues. Here the CDR3 reads CASSLFTYNEQFF. DNA of the CDR3: TGTGCCAGCAGCTTGTTCACCTACAATGAGCAGTTCTTC. Filled out from reference TRBV5-8 and TRBJ2-1, the complete variable domain reads EAGVTQSPTHLIKTRGQQATLRCSPISGHTSVYWYQQALGLGLQFLLWYDEGEERNRGNFPPRFSGRQFPNYSSELNVNALELEDSALYLCASSLFTYNEQFFGPGTRLTVL.

V gene TRBV4-1 combines with J gene TRBJ1-1; 9 bases align to TRBD1. The CDR3 is 19 residues long. The germline V gene encodes CDR1 MGHRA and CDR2 YSYEKL. V lost 2 bases and J lost 2; bases outside the gene matches: 15. The CDR3 spells CASSQIPDRGVRINTEAFF. The CDR3, as DNA: TGCGCCAGCAGCCAAATTCCCGACAGGGGGGTAAGGATAAACACTGAAGCTTTCTTT.

This chain uses TRBV5-1 with TRBJ2-5; 9 positions agree with TRBD2. Germline CDR1 reads SGHRS; CDR2 reads YFSETQ. V dropped 0 bases and J dropped 4; count of bases not matched to a gene: 1. The CDR3 contains 14 residues. CDR3 region: CASSLVLAGETQYF. DNA for the CDR3: TGCGCCAGCAGCTTGGTACTAGCGGGAGAGACCCAGTACTTC.

The chain has TRBV28 and TRBJ1-5, with D possibly being TRBD1 (5 bases). The CDR3 has 14 residues. Trimming took off 10 bases at V and 7 bases at J, with 20 bases between the two ends. Germline CDR1 reads MDHEN; CDR2 reads SYDVKM. CDR3 protein: CATARGGSVQPQHF. The CDR3, as DNA: TGTGCCACCGCCCGGGGGGGGTCGGTCCAGCCCCAGCATTTT. Looking up the rest from reference TRBV28 and TRBJ1-5 gives the full variable domain: DVKVTQSSRYLVKRTGEKVFLECVQDMDHENMFWYRQDPGLGLRLIYFSYDVKMKEKGDIPEGYSVSREKKERFSLILESASTNQTSMYLCATARGGSVQPQHFGDGTRLSIL.

This chain links TRBV15 with TRBJ2-7; no reliable D call. The CDR3 has 13 amino acids. CDR1 is LNHNV, CDR2 YYDKDF, per germline (reference sequence). Trimming stripped 9 bases from V and 1 base from J, with 13 bases between. CDR3 sequence reads: CATAVRYSYEQYF. The DNA for the CDR3 is TGTGCCACAGCCGTAAGGTATTCCTACGAGCAGTACTTC.

J is TRBJ2-2 and V is TRBV6-5; D not certain. The germline gives CDR1 MNHEY, CDR2 SVGAGI. The CDR3 is 15 amino acids. Trimming cost V 2 bases and J 4 bases, with 11 bases left between them. The DNA of the CDR3 is TGTGCCAGCAGTTACAAAGGCGGAACCACCGGGGAGCTGTTTTTT. Its protein product is CASSYKGGTTGELFF.

The chain couples TRBV27 to TRBJ2-4; 7 bases agree with TRBD2. Germline assignment: CDR1 MNHEY and CDR2 SMNVEV (reference sequence). Germline trimming cut 5 bases from V and 6 bases from J; bases unmatched to any gene: 16. The CDR3 runs to 17 residues. The CDR3 DNA reads as TGTGCCAGCAGTGGGGGGGGGACGACTCCGCTCGGAAACATTCAGTACTTC. Protein sequence: CASSGGGTTPLGNIQYF.

This chain joins TRBV29-1 and TRBJ2-2; 8 bases fit TRBD1. Germline CDR1 is SQVTM and CDR2 is ANQGSEA. The CDR3 runs 14 residues. The J segment lost 1 base and the V segment lost 6 bases, leaving 4 bases of the junction unmatched. The CDR3 bases are TGCAGCGTGCGGACAGGGTGGAACACCGGGGAGCTGTTTTTT. Its protein is CSVRTGWNTGELFF.

This clone was seen a single time. This chain links TRBV2 with TRBJ1-2; maybe TRBD1 (5 bases). V gave up 0 bases and J gave up 9 bases, with 20 bases separating them. Per the germline V gene, CDR1 is SNHLY and CDR2 is FYNNEI. The CDR3 totals 16 residues. As DNA, the CDR3 is TGTGCCAGCAGTGAAGCAAGATTGACAGTCCCCCCGCGCTACACCTTC. As protein: CASSEARLTVPPRYTF.

This clone was seen once. The chain links TRBV10-2 to TRBJ2-5, with D unresolved. V was shortened by 5 bases and J by 5 bases, with 9 bases between the two germline ends. The CDR3 sequence is 12 residues long. Germline V gene sequence: CDR1 WSHSY, CDR2 SAAADI. CDR3 DNA: TGCGCCAGCAGTTTTGGGCGGGAGACCCAGTACTTC. Encoded protein: CASSFGRETQYF.

V gene TRBV28 combines with J gene TRBJ1-5; no firm D call. Germline CDR1 MDHEN, CDR2 SYDVKM. The length of the CDR3 is 14 residues. V was clipped by 5 bases and J by 6 bases, with 14 bases between them. The CDR3, as DNA: TGTGCCAGCAGTCCTCCGTTGGGTCGTCAGCCCCAGCATTTT. Its protein product is CASSPPLGRQPQHF.

The chain links TRBV19 to TRBJ2-1; a weak D match, TRBD2 (5 bases). The CDR3 has 15 amino acids. The V end lost 0 bases, the J end lost 3 bases, and 9 bases lay between the germline ends. Germline lookup yields CDR1 LNHDA and CDR2 SQIVND (reference sequence). CDR3: CASSIEERSYNEQFF. The CDR3 nucleotides read TGTGCCAGTAGTATAGAGGAGCGGAGCTACAATGAGCAGTTCTTC.

V is TRBV11-2 and J is TRBJ1-6; TRBD1 might be the D (6 bases). This CDR3 is 20 amino acids long. Germline V gives CDR1 SGHAT, CDR2 FQNNGV. Deletions cut 0 bases from V and 14 bases from J, with 32 bases between. CDR3 DNA: TGTGCCAGCAGCTTAGAGAGGGGGGGGGCGACGCTGAACGAAACAGAAACCCTCCACTTT. It encodes CASSLERGGATLNETETLHF.

This chain links TRBV3-1 (or the pseudogene TRBV3-2) with TRBJ1-1; D remains unclear. Trimming took off 2 bases at V and 1 base at J, with 11 bases between the two ends. The CDR3 has 15 amino acids. Germline V lookup: CDR1 LGHDT, CDR2 YNNKEL (reference sequence). CDR3 DNA: TGTGCCAGCAGCCAAACCTTTAGCGGGAACACTGAAGCTTTCTTT. It yields the protein CASSQTFSGNTEAFF.